This T cell receptor beta chain emerged from a study of identical twins. Template switching created a universal primer site, and the cDNA included unique molecular identifiers. TCRdb ran MiXCR on the 5' RACE reads and lists one entry per CDR3 protein. This sample has some 460,000 distinct CDR3 sequences; over 12% occur once, and the top ten carry roughly 0.56%. Study findings and constraints: Conclusions rested on cross-sectional statistics rather than following the same donors.

Regarding this clonotype: What it binds is unknown.

J was trimmed by 6 bases and V by 0 bases; bases with no gene match: 5. There are 16 residues in the CDR3. CDR1 is SGHRS and CDR2 is YFSETQ in the germline V gene. The same data also contributed to another study, on yellow fever vaccine responses in identical twins.

The sequence derives from a woman in her late teens or twenties in good health. The J gene is TRBJ2-2, the V gene TRBV5-1; the match to TRBD1 covers 10 bases. The specimen was CD4+ T cells sorted from blood. CDR3 nucleotides: TGCGCCAGCAGCTTGGCGACAGGGGGCGCCTCCGGGGAGCTGTTTTTT. Its protein product is CASSLATGGASGELFF.